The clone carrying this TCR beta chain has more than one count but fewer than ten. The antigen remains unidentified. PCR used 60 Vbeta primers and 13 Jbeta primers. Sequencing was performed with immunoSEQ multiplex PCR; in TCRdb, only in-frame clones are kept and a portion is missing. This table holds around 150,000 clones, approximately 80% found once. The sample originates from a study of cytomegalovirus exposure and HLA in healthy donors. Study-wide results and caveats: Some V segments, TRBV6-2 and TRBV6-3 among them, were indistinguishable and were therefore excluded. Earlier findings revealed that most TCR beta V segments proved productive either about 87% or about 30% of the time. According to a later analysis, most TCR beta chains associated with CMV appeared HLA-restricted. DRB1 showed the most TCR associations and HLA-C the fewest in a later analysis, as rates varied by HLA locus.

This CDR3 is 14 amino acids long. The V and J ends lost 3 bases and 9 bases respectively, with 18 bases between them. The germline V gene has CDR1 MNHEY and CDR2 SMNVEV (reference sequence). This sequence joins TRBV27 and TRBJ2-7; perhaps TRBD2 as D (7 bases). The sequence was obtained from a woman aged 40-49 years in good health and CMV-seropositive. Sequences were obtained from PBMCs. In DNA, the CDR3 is TGTGCCAGCAGTTTGGGGGGGCAAGGGATGGTGCAGTACTTC. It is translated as CASSLGGQGMVQYF.